This T cell receptor (beta chain) stems from a study of cytomegalovirus exposure and HLA in healthy donors. A word on this clone: The antigen is undetermined.

The germline CDR1 and CDR2 sequences are SGDLS and YYNGEE. With V trimmed by 0 bases and J by 3 bases, 5 bases remained unmatched. This CDR3 has 15 residues. 60 Vbeta and 13 Jbeta primers were used in PCR. Using immunoSEQ multiplex PCR, the repertoire was profiled, and TCRdb retains in-frame clones only, with some absent. The profile shows 150,000 to 200,000 clones, around 70% of them singletons. Findings and limits, study-wide: When the data were analyzed later, several of the most significant clusters appeared to be linked to common viral pathogens.

The specimen sequenced was PBMCs. This sequence was found in a man younger than 30 in good health and CMV-seropositive. This rearrangement joins TRBV9 to TRBJ2-5; 7 bases are a match to TRBD2. The CDR3 nucleotides read TGTGCCAGCAGCGTAGGTAGCGGGCTAGAAGAGACCCAGTACTTC. Protein product: CASSVGSGLEETQYF.